The next 12 T cell receptor beta chains were all read from a single sample in a study of CD8+ T cells in alopecia areata. Isolated RNA was reverse transcribed into cDNA used as the sequencing template. Sequencing was performed with immunoSEQ multiplex PCR; in TCRdb, only in-frame clones are kept and a portion is missing. The top ten hold around 12% of the sample, which has around 200,000 clones, around three fifths seen once. As for treatment: oral pan-JAK inhibitor, 5-10 mg twice daily. The material sequenced was CD8+ T cells sorted from blood, taken at week 24, from a patient treated with tofacitinib. All receptors derive from a human donor with alopecia areata.

The chain is built from TRBV30 and TRBJ1-1, with D unresolved. Per germline, CDR1 GTSNPN and CDR2 SVGIG (reference sequence). CDR3 size: 11 residues. V dropped 1 base and J dropped 11 bases, with 11 bases sitting between them. The DNA for the CDR3 is TGTGCCTGGAGTGGGGGTTCGGTCGCTTTCTTT. Protein product: CAWSGGSVAFF.

V and J are TRBV7-2 and TRBJ2-7, with 7 bases that match TRBD1. The germline V gene encodes CDR1 SGHTA and CDR2 FQGNSA. The ends lost 4 bases at V and 2 bases at J; junction bases unmatched: 11. The CDR3 is 16 residues long. The CDR3 DNA follows: TGTGCCAGCAGCTCCCTATCGGGACAGTCCCCCTACGAGCAGTACTTC. Protein sequence: CASSSLSGQSPYEQYF.

This chain uses TRBV14 with TRBJ2-2; D not resolved. The CDR3 is 12 amino acids. V lost 3 bases to trimming and J lost 4 bases, with 3 bases between them. The germline V gene encodes CDR1 SGHDN and CDR2 FVKESK. The CDR3 bases are TGTGCCAGCAGCCACTCCACCGGGGAGCTGTTTTTT. This encodes CASSHSTGELFF.

The chain combines TRBV15 with TRBJ2-5; D may be TRBD1 (5 bases). Between the trimmed V and J ends, which lost 6 bases and 3 bases, there was a span of 17 bases. The length of the CDR3 is 15 residues. Germline CDR1 is LNHNV and CDR2 is YYDKDF (reference sequence). For the CDR3, the DNA is TGTGCCACCAGGGACGGAAGGGGCCAGAAAGAGACCCAGTACTTC. The encoded protein is CATRDGRGQKETQYF.

V and J are TRBV2 and TRBJ2-1; D remains ambiguous. With 8 bases removed from V and 9 bases from J, the gap between germline ends came to 8 bases. The CDR3 spans 10 residues. Germline V CDR1 and CDR2: SNHLY, FYNNEI. CDR3: CASLTGEQFF. The CDR3 DNA follows: TGTGCCAGCCTCACGGGTGAGCAGTTCTTC.

This clone was counted between two and nine times. This chain links TRBV7-9 with TRBJ2-7; either TRBD1 or TRBD2 may fit D (6 bases each). V shed 7 bases and J shed 3 bases, with 19 bases lying between them. The CDR3 loop spans 15 amino acids. Germline-derived CDR1 and CDR2 are SEHNR and FQNEAQ (reference sequence). CDR3 DNA: TGTGCCAGCACCTCGGGGGCAGGGCAGGACTACGAGCAGTACTTC. It encodes CASTSGAGQDYEQYF.

This clone was observed once. The rearrangement joins TRBV5-1 to TRBJ1-2, with 8 bases that match TRBD1. V dropped 5 bases and J dropped 7; count of bases not matched to a gene: 4. The CDR3 is 12 amino acids. Germline-derived CDR1 and CDR2 are SGHRS and YFSETQ. CDR3 residues: CASRTGAGGYTF. For the CDR3, the DNA is TGCGCCAGCAGGACAGGGGCTGGTGGCTACACCTTC.

This rearrangement joins TRBV9 to TRBJ2-7, with 7 nucleotides matching TRBD2. V lost 4 bases to trimming and J lost 0 bases; unmatched junction nucleotides: 4. This CDR3 has 14 residues. Germline-derived CDR1 and CDR2 are SGDLS and YYNGEE. The CDR3 DNA follows: TGTGCCAGCAGCCTACGGGGGGACTCCTACGAGCAGTACTTC. Its translation: CASSLRGDSYEQYF. Combining the CDR3 with reference TRBV9 and TRBJ2-7 gives the whole variable domain DSGVTQTPKHLITATGQRVTLRCSPRSGDLSVYWYQQSLDQGLQFLIQYYNGEERAKGNILERFSAQQFPDLHSELNLSSLELGDSALYFCASSLRGDSYEQYFGPGTRLTVT.

Written as DNA, the CDR3 is TGCAGCGCCGGGGGCTTATACCAGTACTTC. This gives the protein CSAGGLYQYF. The V and J genes are TRBV29-1 and TRBJ2-7, with D perhaps matching TRBD1 or TRBD2 (6 bases each). Trimming took off 7 bases at V and 10 bases at J, with 14 bases between the two ends. Germline V CDR1 and CDR2: SQVTM, ANQGSEA. The CDR3 is made up of 10 amino acids.

This chain joins TRBV30 and TRBJ2-3; no clear D gene. CDR1 is GTSNPN, CDR2 SVGIG, per germline (reference sequence). V lost 3 bases and J 0 bases, leaving 10 bases between the germline ends. There are 14 residues in the CDR3. CDR3 protein: CAWSEDPSTDTQYF. CDR3 DNA sequence: TGTGCCTGGAGCGAGGACCCAAGCACAGATACGCAGTATTTT.

In this sample, this clone turned up a few times. The chain carries TRBV5-6 and TRBJ1-6, with D unclear. Trimming removed 2 bases at V and 7 bases at J, with 10 bases between. The CDR3 runs to 14 residues. Germline values: CDR1 SGHDT, CDR2 YYEEEE. The CDR3 DNA reads as TGTGCCAGCAGCTTTGGGGTTGGAAATTCACCCCTCCACTTT. Its translation is CASSFGVGNSPLHF.

This chain connects TRBV30 to TRBJ2-1; D unresolved. CDR3 length equals 13 residues. The germline V gene has CDR1 GTSNPN and CDR2 SVGIG (reference sequence). V was pared by 5 bases and J by 0 bases, with 8 bases between. CDR3 loop: CAWQWGSYNEQFF. CDR3 in DNA: TGTGCCTGGCAGTGGGGCTCCTACAATGAGCAGTTCTTC. Based on the CDR3 plus reference TRBV30 and TRBJ2-1, the full variable domain is SQTIHQWPATLVQPVGSPLSLECTVEGTSNPNLYWYRQAAGRGLQLLFYSVGIGQISSEVPQNLSASRPQDRQFILSSKKLLLSDSGFYLCAWQWGSYNEQFFGPGTRLTVL.